This T cell receptor (beta chain) was identified during a study of technical replicates of blood from several donors. This CDR3 spans 11 amino acids. V lost 1 base and J lost 7, with 6 bases in between. Germline V CDR1 and CDR2: SGHDT, YYEEEE. Generated by immunoSEQ multiplex PCR, the TCRdb table keeps only in-frame clones and is missing some. The data contain 75,000 to 95,000 clones, 75% to 95% of them seen just once; the ten biggest clones take up roughly 0.25%. J is TRBJ2-7 and V is TRBV5-6; D remains unclear. The sample was T cells isolated from PBMCs. The source of this sequence is a human donor in good health. CDR3 coding DNA: TGTGCCAGCAGCTTGTTTCTGGAGCAGTACTTC. Its translation is CASSLFLEQYF.